This T cell receptor (beta chain) was identified in a study of CXCR3-negative and CXCR3-positive naive CD8 T cells. Study as a whole: About 140 million TRB reads were obtained in total, which works out to about 1.5 +/- 0.3 million per library.

Note on this clonotype: Its specificity is not known.

Looked up from germline, CDR1 is MGHRA and CDR2 is YSYEKL. This CDR3 is built from 11 residues. Broader study findings: Similar levels of surface CD5 were seen between naive subsets; TCR strength was inferred from TRB CDR3 properties. TRBV-TRBJ usage was similar across naive CXCR3 subsets but distinct in memory cells. CXCR3-positive naive cells carried more hydrophobic TRB CDR3s than CXCR3-negative ones.

The study made its TRB cDNA libraries by 5' RACE, adding UMI labels. TCRdb reworked the 5' RACE reads into one entry per CDR3 protein, no DNA. The repertoire shows tens of thousands of distinct CDR3 sequences; the top ten hold nearly 0.85%. The receptor's source is a human donor in good health. Some clones in this sample may be carry-over from other donors' samples. The V gene is TRBV4-1, the J gene TRBJ1-1. Specimen: naive CXCR3+ CD8+ T cells from blood. Subset of the sample: CD45RO-CCR7+CD27+CD95- naive CD8+ T cells expressing CXCR3 (TNR3+). The CDR3 sequence: CASSLSSEAFF.